This T cell receptor (beta chain) derives from a study of blood T cell repertoires in COVID-19. The wider study: Italy, Spain and the United States were the sources of the convalescent and acute COVID-19 samples.

Measured with immunoSEQ multiplex PCR; TCRdb has only the in-frame clones, and not every one. The data hold about 190,000 clones, with roughly 86% observed a single time. This clone came up once. The sample was peripheral blood. The TCR originated in a woman in her twenties or thirties with active or convalescent COVID-19.

The CDR3 DNA follows: TGCGCCAGCAGCTCAGGGGATCCCAACTATGGCTACACCTTC. As protein: CASSSGDPNYGYTF. The genes are TRBV5-1 and TRBJ1-2; a possible D gene is TRBD1 (6 bases). The CDR3 spans 14 residues. V lost 3 bases to trimming and J lost 2 bases, with 11 bases between them. Per germline, CDR1 SGHRS and CDR2 YFSETQ.